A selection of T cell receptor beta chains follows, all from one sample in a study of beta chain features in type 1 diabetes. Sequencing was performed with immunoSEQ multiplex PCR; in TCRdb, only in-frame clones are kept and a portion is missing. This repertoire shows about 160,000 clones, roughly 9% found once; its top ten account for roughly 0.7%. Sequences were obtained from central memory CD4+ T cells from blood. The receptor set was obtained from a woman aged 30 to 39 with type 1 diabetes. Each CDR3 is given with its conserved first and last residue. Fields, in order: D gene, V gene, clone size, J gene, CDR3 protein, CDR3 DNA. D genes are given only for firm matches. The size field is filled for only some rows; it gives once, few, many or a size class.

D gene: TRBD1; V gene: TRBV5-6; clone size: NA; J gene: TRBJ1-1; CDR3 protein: CASSWGGQGPNTEAFF; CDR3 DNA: TGTGCCAGCAGCTGGGGGGGACAGGGGCCGAACACTGAAGCTTTCTTT
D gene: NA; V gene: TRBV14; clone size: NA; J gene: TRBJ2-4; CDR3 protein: CASSQGPGPSENIQYF; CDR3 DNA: TGTGCCAGCAGCCAAGGGCCAGGGCCATCCGAGAACATTCAGTACTTC
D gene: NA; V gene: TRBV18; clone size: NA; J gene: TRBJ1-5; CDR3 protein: CASSPRGLSNQPQHF; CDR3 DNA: TGTGCCAGCTCACCACGGGGGCTTAGCAATCAGCCCCAGCATTTT
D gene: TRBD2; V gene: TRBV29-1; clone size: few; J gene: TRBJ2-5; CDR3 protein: CSVTFWRELQETQYF; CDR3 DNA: TGCAGCGTAACCTTCTGGCGGGAGCTCCAAGAGACCCAGTACTTC
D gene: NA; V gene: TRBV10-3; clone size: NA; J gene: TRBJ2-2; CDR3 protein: CAISESVGDTGELFF; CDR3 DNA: TGTGCCATCAGTGAGTCGGTAGGAGACACCGGGGAGCTGTTTTTT
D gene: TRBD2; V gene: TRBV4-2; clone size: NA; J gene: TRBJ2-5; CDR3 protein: CASSQLAGSPGETQYF; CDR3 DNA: TGTGCCAGCAGCCAACTAGCGGGATCCCCTGGGGAGACCCAGTACTTC
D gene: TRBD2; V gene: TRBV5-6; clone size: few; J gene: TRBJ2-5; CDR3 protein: CASSLAAGVGQETQYF; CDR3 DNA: TGTGCCAGCAGCTTGGCCGCGGGAGTGGGTCAAGAGACCCAGTACTTC
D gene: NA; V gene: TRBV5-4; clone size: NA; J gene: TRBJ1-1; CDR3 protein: CASSLGQANTEAFF; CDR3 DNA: TGTGCCAGCAGCTTAGGCCAGGCGAACACTGAAGCTTTCTTT
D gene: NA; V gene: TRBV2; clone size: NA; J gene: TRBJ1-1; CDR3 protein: CASSDWGRTEAFF; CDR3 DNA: TGTGCCAGCAGTGATTGGGGGCGCACTGAAGCTTTCTTT
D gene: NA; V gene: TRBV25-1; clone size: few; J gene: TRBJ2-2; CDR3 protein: CASSEYSAANTGELFF; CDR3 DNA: TGTGCCAGCAGTGAATATTCAGCGGCTAACACCGGGGAGCTGTTTTTT
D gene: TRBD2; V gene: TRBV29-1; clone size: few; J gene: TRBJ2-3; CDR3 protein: CSGRGRGGDTQYF; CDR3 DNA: TGCAGCGGGAGAGGGCGGGGGGGGGATACGCAGTATTTT
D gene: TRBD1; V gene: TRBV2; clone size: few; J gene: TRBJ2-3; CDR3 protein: CASTPDRGDTQYF; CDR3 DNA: TGTGCCAGCACGCCGGACAGGGGCGATACGCAGTATTTT
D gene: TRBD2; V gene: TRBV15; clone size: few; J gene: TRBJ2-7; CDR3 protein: CATRLAGANSYEQYF; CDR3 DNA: TGTGCCACCCGACTAGCGGGAGCGAACTCCTACGAGCAGTACTTC
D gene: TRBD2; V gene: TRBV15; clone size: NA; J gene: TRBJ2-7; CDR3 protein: CATSRDSGTSESYEQYF; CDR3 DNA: TGTGCCACCAGCAGGGACTCTGGGACTAGCGAATCCTACGAGCAGTACTTC
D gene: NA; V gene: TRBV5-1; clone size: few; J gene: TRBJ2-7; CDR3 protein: CASSLEGRSDEQYF; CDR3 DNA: TGCGCCAGCAGCTTAGAGGGGAGGTCTGACGAGCAGTACTTC
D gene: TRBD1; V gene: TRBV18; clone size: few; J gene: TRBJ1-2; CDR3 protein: CASSPDRGQYGYTF; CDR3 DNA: TGTGCCAGCTCACCCGACAGGGGTCAGTATGGCTACACCTTC
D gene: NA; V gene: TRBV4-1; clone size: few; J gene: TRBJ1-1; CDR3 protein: CASSQKAQANTEAFF; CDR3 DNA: TGCGCCAGCAGCCAAAAGGCCCAGGCGAACACTGAAGCTTTCTTT
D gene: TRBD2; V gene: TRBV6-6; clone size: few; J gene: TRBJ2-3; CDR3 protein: CASSYSGGGTDTQYF; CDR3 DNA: TGTGCCAGCAGTTACTCGGGGGGGGGAACAGATACGCAGTATTTT
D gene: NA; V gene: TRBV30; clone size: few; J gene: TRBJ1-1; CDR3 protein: CAWSIWGRSAFF; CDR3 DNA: TGTGCCTGGTCTATATGGGGGCGGTCGGCTTTCTTT
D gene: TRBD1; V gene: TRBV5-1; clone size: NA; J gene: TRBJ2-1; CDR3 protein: CASSLVQGRNEQFF; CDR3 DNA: TGCGCCAGCAGCTTGGTACAGGGGCGCAATGAGCAGTTCTTC
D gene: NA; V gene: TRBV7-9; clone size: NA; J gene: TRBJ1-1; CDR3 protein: CASSSPPTENTEAFF; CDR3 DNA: TGTGCCAGCAGCTCCCCCCCGACAGAGAACACTGAAGCTTTCTTT
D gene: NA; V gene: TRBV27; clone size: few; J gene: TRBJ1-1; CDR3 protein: CASSASGLMNTEAFF; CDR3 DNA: TGTGCCAGCAGTGCCTCAGGGCTTATGAACACTGAAGCTTTCTTT
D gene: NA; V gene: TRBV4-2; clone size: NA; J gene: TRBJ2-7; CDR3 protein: CASSQGRGAGSYEQYF; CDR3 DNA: TGTGCCAGCAGCCAAGGACGGGGGGCTGGGTCTTACGAGCAGTACTTC
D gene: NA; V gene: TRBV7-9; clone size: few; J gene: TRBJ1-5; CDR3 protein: CASSLSGGNQPQHF; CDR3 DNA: TGTGCCAGCAGCTTGAGTGGCGGGAATCAGCCCCAGCATTTT
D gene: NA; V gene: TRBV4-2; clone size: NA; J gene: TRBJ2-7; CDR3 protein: CASSQLGDTVYEQYF; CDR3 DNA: TGTGCCAGCAGCCAATTGGGGGACACGGTGTACGAGCAGTACTTC
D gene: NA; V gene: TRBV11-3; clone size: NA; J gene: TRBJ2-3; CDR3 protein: CASSEAGLSTDTQYF; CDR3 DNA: TGTGCCAGCAGCGAGGCGGGCCTTAGCACAGATACGCAGTATTTT
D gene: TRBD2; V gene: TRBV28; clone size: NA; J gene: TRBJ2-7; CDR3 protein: CASRTSGTLGEQYF; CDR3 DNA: TGTGCCAGCAGGACTAGCGGAACCTTGGGGGAGCAGTACTTC
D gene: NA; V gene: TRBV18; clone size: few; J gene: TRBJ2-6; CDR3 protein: CASSPRSGSSGANVLTF; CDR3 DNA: TGTGCCAGCTCACCACGGTCAGGTAGCTCTGGGGCCAACGTCCTGACTTTC
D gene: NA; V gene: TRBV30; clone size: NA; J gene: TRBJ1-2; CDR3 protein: CAWSFSRGYGYTF; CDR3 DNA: TGTGCCTGGAGCTTTTCACGAGGGTATGGCTACACCTTC
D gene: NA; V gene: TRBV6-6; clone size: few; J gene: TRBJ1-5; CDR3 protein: CASGKTDSNQPQHF; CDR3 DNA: TGTGCCAGCGGGAAGACAGACAGCAATCAGCCCCAGCATTTT
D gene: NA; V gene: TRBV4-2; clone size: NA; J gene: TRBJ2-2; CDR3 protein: CASSQGRGAGTGELFF; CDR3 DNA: TGTGCCAGCAGCCAAGGCAGGGGAGCCGGAACCGGGGAGCTGTTTTTT
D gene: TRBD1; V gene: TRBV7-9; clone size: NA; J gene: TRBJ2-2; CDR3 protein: CASSDYRGVNGELFF; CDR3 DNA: TGTGCCAGCAGCGACTACAGGGGAGTGAACGGGGAGCTGTTTTTT
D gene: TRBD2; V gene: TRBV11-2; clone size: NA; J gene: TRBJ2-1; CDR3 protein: CASSLGSSGTYNEQFF; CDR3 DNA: TGTGCCAGCAGCTTAGGCTCTAGCGGTACCTACAATGAGCAGTTCTTC
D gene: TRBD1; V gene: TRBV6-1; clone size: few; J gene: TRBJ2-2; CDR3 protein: CASRRTGTTGELFF; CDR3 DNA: TGTGCCAGCAGGAGGACAGGGACCACCGGGGAGCTGTTTTTT
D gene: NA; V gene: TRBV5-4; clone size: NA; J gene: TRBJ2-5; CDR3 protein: CASSLGGRETQYF; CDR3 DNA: TGTGCCAGCAGCTTGGGAGGGAGGGAGACCCAGTACTTC
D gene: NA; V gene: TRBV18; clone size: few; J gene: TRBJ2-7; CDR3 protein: CASSPPVAYEQYF; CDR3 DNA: TGTGCCAGCTCACCACCGGTAGCTTACGAGCAGTACTTC